This T cell receptor beta chain was captured by sequencing in a study of metastatic and nonmetastatic thyroid tumors (TCRdb year 2020). About the study as a whole: Repertoires from peripheral blood and from tumor or nodule tissue samples of malignant and benign thyroid patients were compared. Overall study outcomes, separate from this receptor: In both blood and tumor samples, TCR beta diversity was reported to be significantly higher in malignant tumors than in benign nodules.

Library preparation was by PCR. The data were produced on an Illumina HiSeq 4000. High-throughput sequencing was used to profile the TCR beta-chain CDR3 region of each patient. The authors' pipeline ran thus. The researchers built a classifier to tell apart papillary thyroid cancer patients with distant metastasis, based on CDR3 differences among clinicopathological groups. The Shannon index was used to measure repertoire diversity, and the Morisita-Horn index was used to measure how similar tumor and blood repertoires were. TCRdb reanalyzed the raw reads on its own, using fastp at Q25 for trimming and MiXCR for clone calling, and kept in-frame beta chains. The V and J calls and clone size come from TCRdb's table, not from the authors' own analysis. The sample includes about 7,000 clones, with around two fifths observed a single time. The ten largest clonotypes hold less than 25% of the sample. No treatment had been received by any patient before thyroid surgery. The study retrospectively analysed patient clinical samples collected from the early 2010s to the late 2010s using T-cell receptor beta sequencing.

Points on this clone: Which antigen it targets is not known. No much larger clone exists at a distance of one base, and base qualities are not known.

Sequences were obtained from tumor tissue. The receptor was derived from a female donor with papillary thyroid cancer or a benign thyroid nodule (not recorded which). Some clones in this sample may be carry-over from other donors' samples.

The DNA sequence is TGCAGTGCCGAAACAGGGTTGGGCACAGATACGCAGTATTTT. Its protein is CSAETGLGTDTQYF. The chain joins TRBV20-1 to TRBJ2-3, with a weak D call of TRBD1 (6 bases match). CDR1 and CDR2, per the germline V gene (reference sequence), are DFQATT and SNEGSKA. Including the terminal cysteine and phenylalanine, the CDR3 comprises 14 residues. Just CDR3 DNA is preserved here, 42 bases in frame from base 1. The V and J ends are trimmed by 6 bases and 1 base, leaving 14 bases between them.